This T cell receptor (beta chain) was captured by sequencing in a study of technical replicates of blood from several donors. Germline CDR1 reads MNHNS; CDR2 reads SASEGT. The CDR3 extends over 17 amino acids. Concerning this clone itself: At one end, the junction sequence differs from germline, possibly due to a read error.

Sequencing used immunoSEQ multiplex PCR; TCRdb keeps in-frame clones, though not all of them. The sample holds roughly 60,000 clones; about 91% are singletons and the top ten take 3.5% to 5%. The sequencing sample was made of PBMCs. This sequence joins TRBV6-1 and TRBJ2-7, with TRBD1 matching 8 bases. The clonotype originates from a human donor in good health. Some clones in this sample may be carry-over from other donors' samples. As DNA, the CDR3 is TGTGCCATCAGTGAGCTCCGGGACAGGAGAAAGGGCTACGAGCAGTACTTC. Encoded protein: CAISELRDRRKGYEQYF.